These 17 T cell receptor beta chains share one sample of origin, sequenced in a study of shared clonotypes between healthy human individuals. Generated by immunoSEQ multiplex PCR, the TCRdb table keeps only in-frame clones and is missing some. The sample yields millions of clones, more than 80% seen once. Sequencing used naive CD4+ T cells sorted from blood. Regarding subset: CD45RA+ positively selected. These receptors were taken from a man aged 18 to 30 in good health.

For this clone: In the same sample, other DNA sequences code for this CDR3. The V and J genes are TRBV6-5 and TRBJ1-5; D gene uncertain. The V gene's germline CDR1 is MNHEY and CDR2 SVGAGI. The CDR3 consists of 12 residues. Trimming removed 6 bases from V and 0 bases from J, with 3 bases in between. CDR3 sequence (DNA): TGTGCCAGCAGAAATAGCAATCAGCCCCAGCATTTT. It specifies CASRNSNQPQHF.

The chain is built from TRBV27 and TRBJ1-2; a possible D gene is TRBD1 (6 bases). The CDR3 totals 14 residues. CDR1 MNHEY and CDR2 SMNVEV come from the germline V gene (reference sequence). With 3 bases removed from V and 4 bases from J, the gap between germline ends came to 12 bases. CDR3: CASSFQGLAYGYTF. CDR3 sequence (DNA): TGTGCCAGCAGTTTTCAGGGGTTGGCCTATGGCTACACCTTC.

The chain's CDR3 is CASSLVLAGIDEQFF. In DNA, the CDR3 is TGCGCCAGCAGCTTGGTGTTAGCGGGAATTGATGAGCAGTTCTTC. The genes are TRBV5-1 and TRBJ2-1; 8 bases fit TRBD2. Trimming took 0 bases from V and 8 from J; bases not matched to a gene: 7. The CDR3 has 15 amino acids. Looked up from germline, CDR1 is SGHRS and CDR2 is YFSETQ.

The gene calls are TRBV7-3 and TRBJ2-2; 11 positions match TRBD2. There are 18 residues in the CDR3. V trimming: 1 base; J trimming: 7 bases; junction bases outside the gene matches: 11. Germline assignment: CDR1 SGHTA and CDR2 FQGTGA. The CDR3 loop reads CASSLNPLAGGTGGELFF. The CDR3 region has the DNA TGTGCCAGCAGCTTAAACCCCCTAGCGGGGGGAACTGGCGGGGAGCTGTTTTTT.

Remarks on this clone: Within the sample, other DNA sequences also encode this same CDR3. The V and J genes are TRBV2 and TRBJ2-7; D call uncertain. V gave up 4 bases and J gave up 1 base, with 2 bases separating them. Per the germline V gene, CDR1 is SNHLY and CDR2 is FYNNEI. The length of the CDR3 is 11 residues. The chain's CDR3 is CASSVSYEQYF. The CDR3 nucleotides read TGTGCCAGCAGTGTATCCTACGAGCAGTACTTC.

J is TRBJ1-5 and V is TRBV6-1; possible D gene TRBD1, 6 bases. With 2 bases removed from V and 6 bases from J, the gap between germline ends came to 17 bases. This CDR3 is 16 amino acids long. Germline-derived CDR1 and CDR2 are MNHNS and SASEGT. The CDR3 is CASSETFGGRSQPQHF. The CDR3 coding sequence is TGTGCCAGCAGTGAAACCTTTGGGGGCCGGAGTCAGCCCCAGCATTTT.

This rearrangement joins TRBV5-4 to TRBJ2-7; 7 bases agree with TRBD1. The CDR3 is 16 amino acids. CDR1 and CDR2 (germline): SGHNT, YYREEE (reference sequence). V shed 4 bases, J shed 4 bases, and the junction held 14 bases outside the gene matches. In DNA form, the CDR3 reads TGTGCCAGCAGCCCCAGAGGGGCAGGGGGAAGGTACGAGCAGTACTTC. Protein product: CASSPRGAGGRYEQYF. The whole variable domain, filled in from reference TRBV5-4 and TRBJ2-7, reads ETGVTQSPTHLIKTRGQQVTLRCSSQSGHNTVSWYQQALGQGPQFIFQYYREEENGRGNFPPRFSGLQFPNYSSELNVNALELDDSALYLCASSPRGAGGRYEQYFGPGTRLTVT.

The rearrangement links TRBV4-3 to TRBJ1-1, with 9 nucleotides matching TRBD1. With 2 bases clipped from V and 1 base from J, the junction kept 5 bases outside the gene matches. CDR1 LGHNA and CDR2 YSLEER come from the germline V gene. The CDR3 contains 16 residues. The CDR3 DNA sequence: TGCGCCAGCAGCCAACAGTGGACAGGGGCGAACACTGAAGCTTTCTTT. This encodes CASSQQWTGANTEAFF.

This clone was counted a few times. V usage is TRBV2 and J usage is TRBJ1-6; maybe TRBD1 (6 bases). In germline, CDR1 is SNHLY, CDR2 FYNNEI. This CDR3 spans 14 amino acids. V lost 8 bases and J 7 bases, leaving 15 bases between the germline ends. CDR3 amino acids: CASGGQFGNSPLHF. DNA of the CDR3: TGTGCCAGCGGTGGACAGTTTGGCAATTCACCCCTCCACTTT.

The chain has TRBV10-2 and TRBJ2-5, with a tentative D call TRBD2 (5 bases). This CDR3 has 13 residues. Germline CDR1 is WSHSY and CDR2 is SAAADI. The CDR3 is CAVSAAGPETQYF. CDR3 sequence (DNA): TGCGCAGTTAGCGCCGCCGGCCCCGAGACCCAGTACTTC.

The CDR3 sequence is CSAFGQDSYEQYF. The CDR3 DNA sequence: TGCAGCGCTTTCGGTCAGGACTCCTACGAGCAGTACTTC. V usage is TRBV29-1 and J usage is TRBJ2-7; no reliable D call. V lost 7 bases and J 0 bases, leaving 13 bases between the germline ends. The CDR3 extends over 13 amino acids. Looked up from germline, CDR1 is SQVTM and CDR2 is ANQGSEA.

This clone was picked up one time. The rearrangement joins TRBV6-6 to TRBJ2-2; TRBD1 might be the D (6 bases). The germline V gene encodes CDR1 MNHNY and CDR2 SVGAGI (reference sequence). The CDR3 runs to 16 residues. V lost 7 bases to trimming and J lost 5 bases, with 20 bases between them. Here the CDR3 DNA reads TGTGCCAGCACCTCAGCCAGGGGCGTAGGGACCGGGGAGCTGTTTTTT. It is translated as CASTSARGVGTGELFF.

The chain employs TRBV6-1 and TRBJ2-7, with TRBD2 matching over 13 bases. Germline CDR1 MNHNS, CDR2 SASEGT. V shed 5 bases, J shed 5 bases, and the junction held 3 bases outside the gene matches. The CDR3 spans 14 residues. The CDR3 DNA follows: TGTGCCAGCAGTCCCGGGACTAGCGGGAACGAGCAGTACTTC. Residues: CASSPGTSGNEQYF.

CDR3 sequence reads: CAWSFRGGSGYTF. DNA for the CDR3: TGTGCCTGGAGTTTCCGCGGGGGTAGCGGCTACACCTTC. This chain connects TRBV30 to TRBJ1-2, with D tentatively TRBD1 (5 bases). Germline V gene lookup returns CDR1 GTSNPN and CDR2 SVGIG (reference sequence). The CDR3 has 13 amino acids. Trimming removed 2 bases from V and 8 bases from J, with 15 bases in between.

The J gene is TRBJ1-1, the V gene TRBV14, with 9 bases lining up with TRBD1. V trimming: 3 bases; J trimming: 0 bases; junction bases outside the gene matches: 2. This CDR3 spans 15 amino acids. CDR1 and CDR2 (germline): SGHDN, FVKESK. The CDR3 protein is CASSHRQGVNTEAFF. The CDR3, as DNA: TGTGCCAGCAGCCACCGACAGGGGGTGAACACTGAAGCTTTCTTT.

The chain uses TRBV5-1 and TRBJ2-2; 9 bases align to TRBD1. The CDR3 length is 19 residues. Germline V CDR1 and CDR2: SGHRS, YFSETQ. V dropped 3 bases and J dropped 1; count of bases not matched to a gene: 13. The chain's CDR3 is CASSSGGTGRVLNTGELFF. The CDR3, as DNA: TGCGCCAGCAGCTCCGGAGGGACAGGGCGAGTTTTGAACACCGGGGAGCTGTTTTTT.

This clone showed up just once. The chain couples TRBV30 to TRBJ2-3; possibly TRBD1 for D (5 bases). The CDR3 loop spans 11 amino acids. Germline CDR1 reads GTSNPN; CDR2 reads SVGIG (reference sequence). V gave up 3 bases and J gave up 6 bases, with 7 bases separating them. This chain's CDR3 is CAWRQEDTQYF. The CDR3 nucleotides read TGTGCCTGGAGACAGGAGGATACGCAGTATTTT.